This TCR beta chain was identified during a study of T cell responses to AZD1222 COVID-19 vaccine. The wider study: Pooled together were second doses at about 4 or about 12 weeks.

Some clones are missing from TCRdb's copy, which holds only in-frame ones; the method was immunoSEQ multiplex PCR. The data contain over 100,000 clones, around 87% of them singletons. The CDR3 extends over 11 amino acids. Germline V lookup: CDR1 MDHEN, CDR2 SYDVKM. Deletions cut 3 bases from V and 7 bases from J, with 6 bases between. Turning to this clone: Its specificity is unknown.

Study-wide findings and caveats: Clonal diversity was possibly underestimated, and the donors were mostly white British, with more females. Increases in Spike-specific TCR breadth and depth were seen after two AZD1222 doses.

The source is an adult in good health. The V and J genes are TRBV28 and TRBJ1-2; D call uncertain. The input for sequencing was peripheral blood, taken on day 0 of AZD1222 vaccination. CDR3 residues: CASSFPGGYTF. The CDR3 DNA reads TGTGCCAGCAGTTTCCCGGGTGGCTACACCTTC.